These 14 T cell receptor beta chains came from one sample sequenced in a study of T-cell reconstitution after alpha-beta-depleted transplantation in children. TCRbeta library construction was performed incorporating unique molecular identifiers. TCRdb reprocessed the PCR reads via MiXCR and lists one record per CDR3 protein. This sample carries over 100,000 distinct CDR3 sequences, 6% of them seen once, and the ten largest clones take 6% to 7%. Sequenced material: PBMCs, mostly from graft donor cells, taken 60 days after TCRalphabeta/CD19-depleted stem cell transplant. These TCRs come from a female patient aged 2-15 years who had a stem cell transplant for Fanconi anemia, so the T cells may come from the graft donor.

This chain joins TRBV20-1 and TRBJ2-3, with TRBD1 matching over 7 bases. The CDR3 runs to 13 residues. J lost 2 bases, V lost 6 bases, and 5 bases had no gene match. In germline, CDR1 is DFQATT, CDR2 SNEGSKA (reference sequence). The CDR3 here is CSAEGQATDTQYF. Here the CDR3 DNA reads TGCAGTGCGGAAGGACAGGCCACAGATACGCAGTATTTT.

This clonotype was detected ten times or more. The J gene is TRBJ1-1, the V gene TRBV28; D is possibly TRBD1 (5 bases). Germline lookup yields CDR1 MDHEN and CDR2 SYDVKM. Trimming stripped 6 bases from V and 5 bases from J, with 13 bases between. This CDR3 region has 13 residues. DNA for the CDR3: TGTGCCAGCAGCCTCCCGCAGGGAACTGAAGCTTTCTTT. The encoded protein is CASSLPQGTEAFF.

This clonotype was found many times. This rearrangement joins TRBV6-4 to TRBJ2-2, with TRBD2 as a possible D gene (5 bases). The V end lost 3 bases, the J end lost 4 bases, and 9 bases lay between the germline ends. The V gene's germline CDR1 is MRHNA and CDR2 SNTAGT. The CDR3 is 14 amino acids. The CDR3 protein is CASSDTRVTGELFF. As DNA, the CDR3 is TGTGCCAGCAGTGATACGAGGGTCACCGGGGAGCTGTTTTTT.

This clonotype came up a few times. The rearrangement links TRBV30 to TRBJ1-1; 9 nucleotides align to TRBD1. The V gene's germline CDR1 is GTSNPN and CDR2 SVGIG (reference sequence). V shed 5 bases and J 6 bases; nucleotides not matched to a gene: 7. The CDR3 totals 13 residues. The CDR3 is CAWQQGAVAEAFF. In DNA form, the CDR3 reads TGTGCCTGGCAACAGGGGGCTGTAGCTGAAGCTTTCTTT. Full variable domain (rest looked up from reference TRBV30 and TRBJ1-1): SQTIHQWPATLVQPVGSPLSLECTVEGTSNPNLYWYRQAAGRGLQLLFYSVGIGQISSEVPQNLSASRPQDRQFILSSKKLLLSDSGFYLCAWQQGAVAEAFFGQGTRLTVV.

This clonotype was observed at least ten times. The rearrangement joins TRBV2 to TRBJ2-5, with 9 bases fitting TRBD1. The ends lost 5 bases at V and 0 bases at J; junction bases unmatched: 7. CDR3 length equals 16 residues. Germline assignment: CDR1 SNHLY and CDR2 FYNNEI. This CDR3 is CASSLDRGFDQETQYF. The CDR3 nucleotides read TGTGCCAGCAGTCTGGACAGGGGATTTGACCAAGAGACCCAGTACTTC.

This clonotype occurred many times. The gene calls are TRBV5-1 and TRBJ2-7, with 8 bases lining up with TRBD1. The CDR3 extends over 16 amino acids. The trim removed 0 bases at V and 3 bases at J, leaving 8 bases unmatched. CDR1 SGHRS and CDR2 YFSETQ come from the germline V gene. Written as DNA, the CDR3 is TGCGCCAGCAGCTTGGCCTGGGGGACAGGAGTCTACGAGCAGTACTTC. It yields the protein CASSLAWGTGVYEQYF.

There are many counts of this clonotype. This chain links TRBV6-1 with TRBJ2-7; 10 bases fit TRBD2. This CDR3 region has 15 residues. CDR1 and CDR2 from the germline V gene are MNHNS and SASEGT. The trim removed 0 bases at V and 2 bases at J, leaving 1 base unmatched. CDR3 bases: TGTGCCAGCAGTGAAGCCCTAGCGGGAGCCTACGAGCAGTACTTC. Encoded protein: CASSEALAGAYEQYF.

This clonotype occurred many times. CDR3 DNA sequence: TGTGCCAGCAGTTTCGACGCCCATGTTGCGGGTTCAGATACGCAGTATTTT. This encodes CASSFDAHVAGSDTQYF. The chain is built from TRBV28 and TRBJ2-3; tentatively, D is TRBD2 (5 bases). Trimming cost V 3 bases and J 4 bases, with 20 bases left between them. There are 17 residues in the CDR3. The germline V gene encodes CDR1 MDHEN and CDR2 SYDVKM.

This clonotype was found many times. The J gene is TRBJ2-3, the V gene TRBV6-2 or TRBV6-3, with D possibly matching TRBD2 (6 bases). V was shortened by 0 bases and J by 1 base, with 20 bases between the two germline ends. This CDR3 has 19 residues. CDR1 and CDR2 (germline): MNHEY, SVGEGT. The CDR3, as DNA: TGTGCCAGCAGTTACTCGATAGGGACGGCGGGATTCCGCACAGATACGCAGTATTTT. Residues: CASSYSIGTAGFRTDTQYF.

CDR3 amino acids: CAWSPVGANYGYTF. The CDR3 DNA is TGTGCCTGGAGTCCTGTGGGGGCAAACTATGGCTACACCTTC. The rearrangement uses TRBV30 and TRBJ1-2, with D possibly TRBD1 on 6 matching bases. The CDR3 has 14 amino acids. Germline CDR1 reads GTSNPN; CDR2 reads SVGIG (reference sequence). V was trimmed by 2 bases and J by 2 bases, leaving 12 bases between them.

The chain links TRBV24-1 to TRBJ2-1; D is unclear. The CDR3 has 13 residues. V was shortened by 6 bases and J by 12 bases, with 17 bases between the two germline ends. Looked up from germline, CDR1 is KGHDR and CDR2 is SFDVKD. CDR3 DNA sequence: TGTGCCACCAGTTCAGACCTCTTTGACGCGCAGTTCTTC. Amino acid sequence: CATSSDLFDAQFF.

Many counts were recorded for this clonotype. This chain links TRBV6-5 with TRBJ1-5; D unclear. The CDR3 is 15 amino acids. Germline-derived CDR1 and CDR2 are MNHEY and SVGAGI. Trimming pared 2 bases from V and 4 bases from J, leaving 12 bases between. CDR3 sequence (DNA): TGTGCCAGCAGTTACGAAGACACCAATAATCAGCCCCAGCATTTT. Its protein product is CASSYEDTNNQPQHF.

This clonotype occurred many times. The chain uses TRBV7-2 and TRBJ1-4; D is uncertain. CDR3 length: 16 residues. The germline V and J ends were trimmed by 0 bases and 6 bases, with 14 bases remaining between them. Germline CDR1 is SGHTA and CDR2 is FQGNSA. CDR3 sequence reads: CASSLALGGVDEKLFF. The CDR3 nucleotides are TGTGCCAGCAGCTTAGCCCTGGGAGGCGTGGATGAAAAACTGTTTTTT.

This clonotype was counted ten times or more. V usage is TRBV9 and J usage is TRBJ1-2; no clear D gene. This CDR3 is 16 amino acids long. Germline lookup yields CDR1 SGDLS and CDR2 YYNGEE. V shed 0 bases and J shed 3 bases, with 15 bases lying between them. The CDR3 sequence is CASSVDQTNIYYGYTF. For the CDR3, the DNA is TGTGCCAGCAGCGTAGACCAGACCAATATTTACTATGGCTACACCTTC.